The present T cell receptor (beta chain) was sequenced within a study of read filtering for tumor transcriptome and immune sequencing. About the study: Patients were approximately 17 male and roughly 15 female, mean age 65.9 years, range about 47 to 85. By R-ISS, stages I, II and III held 8, 16 and 7 patients. Whole-study findings and limits: Compared with RNA-seq, IR-seq gave much higher clonotype depth and reliability. The sorted CD138-negative fraction was a mixed bone marrow immune population, not purified T cells.

Ten or more counts support this clonotype. Its antigen remains unknown. From roughly 0.4 ug of RNA, a library with molecular barcoded alpha/delta and beta/gamma adaptors was made. From the reads, TCRdb called clonotypes with MiXCR, one entry per CDR3 protein. The sample consists of around 6,000 distinct CDR3 sequences, around 22% of them appearing once. The sequenced material came from a population of CD138-negative cells sorted from bone marrow. The TCR was taken from a donor aged 40 or older with multiple myeloma.

The CDR3 loop is CSARDYLGTLSTDTQYF. The DNA for the CDR3 is TGCAGTGCTAGAGATTATTTGGGGACACTTAGCACAGATACGCAGTATTTT. V gene TRBV20-1 combines with J gene TRBJ2-3; the D gene is possibly TRBD1 (6 bases). Germline lookup yields CDR1 DFQATT and CDR2 SNEGSKA (reference sequence). This CDR3 is built from 17 residues. The V and J ends lost 0 bases and 0 bases respectively, with 16 bases between them.